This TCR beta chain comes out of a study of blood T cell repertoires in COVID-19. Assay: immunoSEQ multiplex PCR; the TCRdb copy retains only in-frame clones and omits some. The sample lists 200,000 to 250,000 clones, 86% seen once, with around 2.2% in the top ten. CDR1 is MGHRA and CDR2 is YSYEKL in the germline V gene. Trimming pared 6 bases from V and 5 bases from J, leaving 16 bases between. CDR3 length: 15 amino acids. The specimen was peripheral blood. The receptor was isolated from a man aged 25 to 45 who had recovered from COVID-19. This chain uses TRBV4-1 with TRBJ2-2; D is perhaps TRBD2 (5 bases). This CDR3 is CASRWISAETGELFF. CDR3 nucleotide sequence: TGCGCCAGCAGATGGATCTCAGCGGAGACCGGGGAGCTGTTTTTT.